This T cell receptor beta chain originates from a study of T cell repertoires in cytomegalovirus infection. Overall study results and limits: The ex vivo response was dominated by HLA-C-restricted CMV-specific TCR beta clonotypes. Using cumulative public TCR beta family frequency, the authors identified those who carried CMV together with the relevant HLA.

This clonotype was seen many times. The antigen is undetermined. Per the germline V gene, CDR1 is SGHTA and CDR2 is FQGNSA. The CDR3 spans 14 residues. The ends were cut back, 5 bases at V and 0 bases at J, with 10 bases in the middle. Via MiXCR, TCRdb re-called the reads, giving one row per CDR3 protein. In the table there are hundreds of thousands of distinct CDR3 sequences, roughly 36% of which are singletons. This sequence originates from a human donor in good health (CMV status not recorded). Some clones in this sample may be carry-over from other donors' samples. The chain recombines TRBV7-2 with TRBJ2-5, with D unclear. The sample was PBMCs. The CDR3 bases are TGTGCCAGCAGCCTATTTAAGTACCAAGAGACCCAGTACTTC. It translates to CASSLFKYQETQYF.